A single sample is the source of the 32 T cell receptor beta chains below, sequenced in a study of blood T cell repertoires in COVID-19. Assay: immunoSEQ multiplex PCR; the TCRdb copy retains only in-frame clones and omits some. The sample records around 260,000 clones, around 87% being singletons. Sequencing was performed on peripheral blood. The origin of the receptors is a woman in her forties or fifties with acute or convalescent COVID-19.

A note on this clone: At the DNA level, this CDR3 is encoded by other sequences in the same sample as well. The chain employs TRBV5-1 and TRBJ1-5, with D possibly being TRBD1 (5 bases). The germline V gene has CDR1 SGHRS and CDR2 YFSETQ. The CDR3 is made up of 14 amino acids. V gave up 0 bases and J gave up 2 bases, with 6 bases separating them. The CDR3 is CASSLGGGNQPQHF. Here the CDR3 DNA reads TGCGCCAGCAGCTTGGGGGGCGGCAATCAGCCCCAGCATTTT.

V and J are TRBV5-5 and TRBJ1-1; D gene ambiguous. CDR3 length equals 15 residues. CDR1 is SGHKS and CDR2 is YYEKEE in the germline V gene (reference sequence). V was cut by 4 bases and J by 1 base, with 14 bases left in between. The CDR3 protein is CASSPRWRGNTEAFF. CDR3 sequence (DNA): TGTGCCAGCAGCCCCCGTTGGCGGGGGAACACTGAAGCTTTCTTT.

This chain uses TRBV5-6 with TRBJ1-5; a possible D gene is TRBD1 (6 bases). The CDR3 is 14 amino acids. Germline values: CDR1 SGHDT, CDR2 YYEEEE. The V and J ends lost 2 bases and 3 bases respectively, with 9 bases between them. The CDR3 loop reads CASSFRQANQPQHF. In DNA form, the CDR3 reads TGTGCCAGCAGCTTCAGACAGGCCAATCAGCCCCAGCATTTT.

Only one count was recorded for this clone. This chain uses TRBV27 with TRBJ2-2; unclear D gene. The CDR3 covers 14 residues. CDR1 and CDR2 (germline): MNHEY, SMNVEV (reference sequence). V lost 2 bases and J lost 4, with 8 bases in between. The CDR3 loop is CASSLGGSTGELFF. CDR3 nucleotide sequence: TGTGCCAGCAGTTTAGGCGGTTCCACCGGGGAGCTGTTTTTT.

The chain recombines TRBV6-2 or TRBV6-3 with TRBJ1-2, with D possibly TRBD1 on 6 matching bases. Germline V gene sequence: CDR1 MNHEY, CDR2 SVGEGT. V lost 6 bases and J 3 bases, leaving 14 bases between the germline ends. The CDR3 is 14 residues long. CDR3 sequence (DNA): TGTGCCAGCAGCTCGGGGGGACAAGACTATGGCTACACCTTC. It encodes CASSSGGQDYGYTF.

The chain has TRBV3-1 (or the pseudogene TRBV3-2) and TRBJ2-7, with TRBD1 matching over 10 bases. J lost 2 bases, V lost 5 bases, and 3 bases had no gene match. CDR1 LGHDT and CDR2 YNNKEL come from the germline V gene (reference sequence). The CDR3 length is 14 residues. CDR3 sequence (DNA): TGTGCCAGCAGCAACGGACAGGGGGCCTACGAGCAGTACTTC. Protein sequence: CASSNGQGAYEQYF.

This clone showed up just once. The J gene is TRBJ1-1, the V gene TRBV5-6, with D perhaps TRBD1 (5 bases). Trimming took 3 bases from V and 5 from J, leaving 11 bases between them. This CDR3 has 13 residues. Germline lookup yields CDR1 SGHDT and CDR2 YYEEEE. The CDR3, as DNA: TGTGCCAGCAGCTGGACCCGGGGGACTGAAGCTTTCTTT. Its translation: CASSWTRGTEAFF.

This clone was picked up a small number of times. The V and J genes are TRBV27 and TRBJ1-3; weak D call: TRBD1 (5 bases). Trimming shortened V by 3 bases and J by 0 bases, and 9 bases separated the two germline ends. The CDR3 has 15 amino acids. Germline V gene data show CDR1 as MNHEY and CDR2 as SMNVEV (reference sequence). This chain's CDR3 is CASSFRGGSGNTIYF. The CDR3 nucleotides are TGTGCCAGCAGTTTCCGGGGGGGCTCTGGAAACACCATATATTTT.

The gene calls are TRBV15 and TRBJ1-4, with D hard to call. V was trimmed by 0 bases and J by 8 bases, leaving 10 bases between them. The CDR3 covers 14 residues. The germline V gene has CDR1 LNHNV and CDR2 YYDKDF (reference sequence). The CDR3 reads CATSRDHRPEKLFF. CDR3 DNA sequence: TGTGCCACCAGCAGAGATCACAGACCCGAAAAACTGTTTTTT.

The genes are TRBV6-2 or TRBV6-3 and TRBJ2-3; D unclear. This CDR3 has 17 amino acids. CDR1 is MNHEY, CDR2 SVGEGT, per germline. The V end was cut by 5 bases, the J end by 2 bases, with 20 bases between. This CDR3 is CASSVGWANPNTDTQYF. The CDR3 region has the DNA TGTGCCAGCAGTGTGGGCTGGGCTAACCCAAACACAGATACGCAGTATTTT.

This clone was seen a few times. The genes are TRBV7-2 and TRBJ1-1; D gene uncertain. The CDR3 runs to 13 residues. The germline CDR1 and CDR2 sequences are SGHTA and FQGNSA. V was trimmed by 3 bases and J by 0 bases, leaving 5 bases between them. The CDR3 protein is CASSFLMNTEAFF. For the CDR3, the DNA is TGTGCCAGCAGCTTCCTAATGAACACTGAAGCTTTCTTT.

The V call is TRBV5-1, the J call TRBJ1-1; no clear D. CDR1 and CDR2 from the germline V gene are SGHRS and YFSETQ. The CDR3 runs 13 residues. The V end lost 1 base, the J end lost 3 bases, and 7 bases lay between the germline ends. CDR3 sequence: CASSLTRDTEAFF. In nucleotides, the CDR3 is TGCGCCAGCAGCTTGACTCGGGACACTGAAGCTTTCTTT.

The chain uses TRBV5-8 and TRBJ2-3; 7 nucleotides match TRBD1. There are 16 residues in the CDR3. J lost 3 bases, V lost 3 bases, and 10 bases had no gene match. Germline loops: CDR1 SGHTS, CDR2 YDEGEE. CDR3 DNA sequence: TGTGCCAGCAGCTCAGGGGGTGCGACGTATACAGATACGCAGTATTTT. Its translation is CASSSGGATYTDTQYF.

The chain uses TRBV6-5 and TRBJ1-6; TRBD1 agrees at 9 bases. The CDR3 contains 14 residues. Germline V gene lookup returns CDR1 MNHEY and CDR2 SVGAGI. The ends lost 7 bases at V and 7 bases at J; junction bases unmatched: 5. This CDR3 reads CASNMDRGNSPLHF. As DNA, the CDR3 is TGTGCCAGCAACATGGACAGGGGAAATTCACCCCTCCACTTT.

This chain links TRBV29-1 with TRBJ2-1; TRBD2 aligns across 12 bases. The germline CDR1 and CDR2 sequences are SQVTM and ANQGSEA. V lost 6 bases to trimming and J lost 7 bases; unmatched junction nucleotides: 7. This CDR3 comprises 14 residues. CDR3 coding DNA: TGCAGCGTAAGGACTAGCGGGAACGTAAATGAGCAGTTCTTC. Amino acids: CSVRTSGNVNEQFF.

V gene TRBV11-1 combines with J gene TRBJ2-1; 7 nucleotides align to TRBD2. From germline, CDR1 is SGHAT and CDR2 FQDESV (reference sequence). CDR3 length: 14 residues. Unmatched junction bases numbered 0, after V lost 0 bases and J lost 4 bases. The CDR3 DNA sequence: TGTGCCAGCAGCTTAGCGGGGGGGTACAATGAGCAGTTCTTC. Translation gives CASSLAGGYNEQFF. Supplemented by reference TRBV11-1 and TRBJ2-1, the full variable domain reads EAEVAQSPRYKITEKSQAVAFWCDPISGHATLYWYRQILGQGPELLVQFQDESVVDDSQLPKDRFSAERLKGVDSTLKIQPAELGDSAMYLCASSLAGGYNEQFFGPGTRLTVL.

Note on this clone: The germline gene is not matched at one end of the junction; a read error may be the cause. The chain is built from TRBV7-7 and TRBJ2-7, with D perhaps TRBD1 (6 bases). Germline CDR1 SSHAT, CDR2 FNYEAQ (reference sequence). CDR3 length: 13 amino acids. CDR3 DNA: TGTGCTAGCAGCCCCACTACAGGGCTCGAGCAGTACTTC. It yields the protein CASSPTTGLEQYF. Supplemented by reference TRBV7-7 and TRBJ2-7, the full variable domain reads GAGVSQSPRYKVTKRGQDVTLRCDPISSHATLYWYQQALGQGPEFLTYFNYEAQPDKSGLPSDRFSAERPEGSISTLTIQRTEQRDSAMYRCASSPTTGLEQYFGPGTRLTVT.

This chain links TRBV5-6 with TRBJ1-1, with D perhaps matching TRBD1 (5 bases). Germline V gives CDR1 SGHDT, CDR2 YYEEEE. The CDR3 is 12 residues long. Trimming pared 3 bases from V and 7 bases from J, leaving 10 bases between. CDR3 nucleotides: TGTGCCAGCAGCTACCAGGGAAATGAAGCTTTCTTT. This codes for CASSYQGNEAFF.

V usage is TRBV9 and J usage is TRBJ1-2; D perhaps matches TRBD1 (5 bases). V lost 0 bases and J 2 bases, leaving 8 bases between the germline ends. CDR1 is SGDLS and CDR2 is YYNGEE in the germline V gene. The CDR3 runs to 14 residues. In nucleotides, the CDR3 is TGTGCCAGCAGCGTAGATTGGGGCAACTATGGCTACACCTTC. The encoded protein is CASSVDWGNYGYTF.

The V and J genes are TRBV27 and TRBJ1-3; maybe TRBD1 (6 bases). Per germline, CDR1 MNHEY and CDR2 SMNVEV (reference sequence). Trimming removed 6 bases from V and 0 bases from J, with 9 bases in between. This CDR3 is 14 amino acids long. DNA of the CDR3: TGTGCCAGCAGGACGGACAGCTCTGGAAACACCATATATTTT. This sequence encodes CASRTDSSGNTIYF.

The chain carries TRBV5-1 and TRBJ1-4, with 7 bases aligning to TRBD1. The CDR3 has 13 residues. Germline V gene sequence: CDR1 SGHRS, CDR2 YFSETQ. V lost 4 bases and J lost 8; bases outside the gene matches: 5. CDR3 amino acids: CASSTVTGEKLFF. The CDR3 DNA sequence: TGCGCCAGCAGCACCGTGACAGGGGAAAAACTGTTTTTT.

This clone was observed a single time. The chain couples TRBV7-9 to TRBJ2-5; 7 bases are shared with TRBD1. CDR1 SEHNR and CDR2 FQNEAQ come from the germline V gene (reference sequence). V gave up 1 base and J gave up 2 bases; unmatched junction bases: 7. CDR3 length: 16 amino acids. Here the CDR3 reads CASSLGSGQVQETQYF. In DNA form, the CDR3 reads TGTGCCAGCAGCTTAGGATCAGGACAGGTACAAGAGACCCAGTACTTC.

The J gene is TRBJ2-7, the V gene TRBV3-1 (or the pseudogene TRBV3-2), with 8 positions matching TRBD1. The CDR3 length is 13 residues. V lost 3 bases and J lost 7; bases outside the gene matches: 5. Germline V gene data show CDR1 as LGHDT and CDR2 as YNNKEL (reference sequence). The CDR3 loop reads CASSHRTGREQYF. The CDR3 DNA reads TGTGCCAGCAGCCATCGGACAGGGAGGGAGCAGTACTTC.

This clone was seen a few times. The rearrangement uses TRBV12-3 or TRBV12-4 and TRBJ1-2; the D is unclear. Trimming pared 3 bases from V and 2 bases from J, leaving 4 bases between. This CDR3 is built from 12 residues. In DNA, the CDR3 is TGTGCCAGCAGTTTCCAAAACTATGGCTACACCTTC. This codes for CASSFQNYGYTF.

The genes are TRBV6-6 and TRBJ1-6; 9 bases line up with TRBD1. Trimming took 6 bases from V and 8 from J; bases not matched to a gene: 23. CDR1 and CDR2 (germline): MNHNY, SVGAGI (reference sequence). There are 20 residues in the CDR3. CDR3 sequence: CASSTRIRTGVSWRDSPLHF. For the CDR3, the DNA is TGTGCCAGCAGCACCAGGATACGGACAGGGGTCTCTTGGCGAGATTCACCCCTCCACTTT.

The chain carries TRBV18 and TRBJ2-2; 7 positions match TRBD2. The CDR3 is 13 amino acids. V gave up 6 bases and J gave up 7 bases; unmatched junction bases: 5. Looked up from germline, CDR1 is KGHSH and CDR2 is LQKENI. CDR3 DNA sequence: TGTGCCAGCTCTCCCGGGACTATCGGGGAGCTGTTTTTT. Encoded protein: CASSPGTIGELFF.

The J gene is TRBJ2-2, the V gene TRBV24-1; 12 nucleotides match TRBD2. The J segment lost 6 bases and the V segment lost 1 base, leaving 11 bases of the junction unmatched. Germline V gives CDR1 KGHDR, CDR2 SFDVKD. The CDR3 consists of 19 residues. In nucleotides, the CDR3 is TGTGCCACCAGTGATTTTACCCCGACTAGCGGGAGTTCAGCCGGGGAGCTGTTTTTT. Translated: CATSDFTPTSGSSAGELFF.

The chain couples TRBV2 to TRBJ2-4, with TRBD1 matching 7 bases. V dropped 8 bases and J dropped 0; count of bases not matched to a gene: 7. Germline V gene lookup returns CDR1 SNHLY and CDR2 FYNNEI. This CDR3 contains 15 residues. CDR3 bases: TGTGCCAGCCAGACAGGGACACTAGCCAAAAACATTCAGTACTTC. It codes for CASQTGTLAKNIQYF.

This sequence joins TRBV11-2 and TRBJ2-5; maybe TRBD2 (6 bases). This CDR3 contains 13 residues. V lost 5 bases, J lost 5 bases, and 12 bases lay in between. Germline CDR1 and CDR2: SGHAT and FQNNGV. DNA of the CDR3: TGTGCCAGCAGCGCGGGACCAGCGGAGACCCAGTACTTC. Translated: CASSAGPAETQYF.

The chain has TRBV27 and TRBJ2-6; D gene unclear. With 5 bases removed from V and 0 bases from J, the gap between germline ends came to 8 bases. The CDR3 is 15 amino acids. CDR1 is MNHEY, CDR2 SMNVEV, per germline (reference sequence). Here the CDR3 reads CASSLVGSGANVLTF. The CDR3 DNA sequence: TGTGCCAGCAGTCTAGTGGGCTCTGGGGCCAACGTCCTGACTTTC.

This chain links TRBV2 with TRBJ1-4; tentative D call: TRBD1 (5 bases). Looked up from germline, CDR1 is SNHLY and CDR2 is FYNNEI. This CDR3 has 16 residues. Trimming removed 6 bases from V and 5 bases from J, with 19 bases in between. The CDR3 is CASSAALRGPNEKLFF. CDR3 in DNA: TGTGCCAGCAGCGCCGCCCTTAGGGGCCCAAATGAAAAACTGTTTTTT.

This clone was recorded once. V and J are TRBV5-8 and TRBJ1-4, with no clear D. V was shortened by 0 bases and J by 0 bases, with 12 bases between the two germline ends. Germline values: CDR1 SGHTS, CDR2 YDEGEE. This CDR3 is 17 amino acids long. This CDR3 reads CASSLVFSDATNEKLFF. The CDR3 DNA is TGTGCCAGCAGCTTGGTTTTCAGCGACGCAACTAATGAAAAACTGTTTTTT.